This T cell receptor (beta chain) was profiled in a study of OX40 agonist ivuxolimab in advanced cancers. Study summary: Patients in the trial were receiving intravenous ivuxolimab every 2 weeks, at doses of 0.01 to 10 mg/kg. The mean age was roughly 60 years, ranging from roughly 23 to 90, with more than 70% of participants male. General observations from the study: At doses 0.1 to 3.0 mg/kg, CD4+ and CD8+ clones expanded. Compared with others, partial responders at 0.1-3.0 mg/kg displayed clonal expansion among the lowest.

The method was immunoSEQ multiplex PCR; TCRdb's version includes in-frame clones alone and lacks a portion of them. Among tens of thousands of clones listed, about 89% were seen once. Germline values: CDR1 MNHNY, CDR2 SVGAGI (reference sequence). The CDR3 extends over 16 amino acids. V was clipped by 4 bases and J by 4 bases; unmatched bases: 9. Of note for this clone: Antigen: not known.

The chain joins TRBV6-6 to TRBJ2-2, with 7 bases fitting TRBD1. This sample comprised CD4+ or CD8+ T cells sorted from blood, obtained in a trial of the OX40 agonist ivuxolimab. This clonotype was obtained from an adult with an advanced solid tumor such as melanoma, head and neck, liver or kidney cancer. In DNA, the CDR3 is TGTGCCAGCAGTTTACACAGGGGTGTGGGCACCGGGGAGCTGTTTTTT. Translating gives CASSLHRGVGTGELFF.